The 18 T cell receptor beta chains listed next were all sequenced from one sample in a study of beta chain features in type 1 diabetes. General study findings and limits: All four CD4+ subsets from Type 1 diabetes patients carried moderately but significantly shorter TCRB CDR3s.

The study reverse transcribed the entire isolated RNA, so it sequenced expressed TCRB transcripts. Assay: immunoSEQ multiplex PCR; the TCRdb copy retains only in-frame clones and omits some. The sample carries 150,000 to 200,000 clones, more than 60% recorded once. Antigens for these TCRs are unknown. Sequencing input: naive CD4+ T cells from blood. All receptors derive from a man aged 25 to 45 with type 1 diabetes.

V usage is TRBV10-3 and J usage is TRBJ2-5; unclear D gene. CDR1 is ENHRY, CDR2 SYGVKD, per germline. Trimming removed 4 bases at V and 5 bases at J, with 14 bases between. This CDR3 spans 14 amino acids. CDR3 DNA: TGTGCCATCAGTGTCGGGCCTCGGACGGAGACCCAGTACTTC. Translated, it gives CAISVGPRTETQYF.

The rearrangement links TRBV28 to TRBJ2-5, with 10 bases fitting TRBD2. CDR1 is MDHEN, CDR2 SYDVKM, per germline. This CDR3 region has 15 residues. The V segment lost 5 bases and the J segment 5 bases; nucleotides outside the gene matches: 8. Written as DNA, the CDR3 is TGTGCCAGCAGTCCCCAACTAGCGGGGATGGAGACCCAGTACTTC. Encoded protein: CASSPQLAGMETQYF. Full variable domain (outside the CDR3, taken from reference TRBV28 and TRBJ2-5): DVKVTQSSRYLVKRTGEKVFLECVQDMDHENMFWYRQDPGLGLRLIYFSYDVKMKEKGDIPEGYSVSREKKERFSLILESASTNQTSMYLCASSPQLAGMETQYFGPGTRLLVL.

This clone occurred a few times. The chain joins TRBV9 to TRBJ1-6; unclear D gene. The CDR3 is 15 amino acids. V lost 3 bases to trimming and J lost 0 bases, with 7 bases between them. Germline V gene lookup returns CDR1 SGDLS and CDR2 YYNGEE. The CDR3 sequence is CASSAQSSYNSPLHF. DNA of the CDR3: TGTGCCAGCAGCGCCCAGAGCTCCTATAATTCACCCCTCCACTTT. Drawing the rest from reference TRBV9 and TRBJ1-6, the complete variable domain is DSGVTQTPKHLITATGQRVTLRCSPRSGDLSVYWYQQSLDQGLQFLIQYYNGEERAKGNILERFSAQQFPDLHSELNLSSLELGDSALYFCASSAQSSYNSPLHFGNGTRLTVT.

This chain joins TRBV6-5 and TRBJ2-1; 7 bases line up with TRBD2. Germline-derived CDR1 and CDR2 are MNHEY and SVGAGI. The J segment lost 0 bases and the V segment lost 2 bases, leaving 4 bases of the junction unmatched. This CDR3 is 16 amino acids long. CDR3 in amino acids: CASSYTSADSYNEQFF. The CDR3 DNA reads as TGTGCCAGCAGTTACACTAGCGCGGACTCCTACAATGAGCAGTTCTTC.

The chain couples TRBV19 to TRBJ2-1, with 8 bases matching TRBD2. After removal of 5 bases from V and 8 bases from J, the junction contained 5 bases not matched to a gene. This CDR3 is built from 13 residues. The germline V gene encodes CDR1 LNHDA and CDR2 SQIVND (reference sequence). CDR3 bases: TGTGCCAGTAGTTGGCGGGAGGTAGATGAGCAGTTCTTC. Its protein product is CASSWREVDEQFF.

This clone has only a few counts. CDR3 sequence reads: CASSQMGLAIDTQYF. DNA for the CDR3: TGTGCCAGCAGCCAGATGGGACTAGCCATCGATACGCAGTATTTT. The V gene is TRBV14, the J gene TRBJ2-3; 9 bases agree with TRBD2. Germline V gene data show CDR1 as SGHDN and CDR2 as FVKESK. The CDR3 is 15 residues long. J was trimmed by 6 bases and V by 3 bases; bases with no gene match: 7.

The chain uses TRBV5-4 and TRBJ2-1; D call uncertain. Trimming left V 0 bases short and J 9 bases short, with 19 bases between. Per the germline V gene, CDR1 is SGHNT and CDR2 is YYREEE (reference sequence). The CDR3 sequence is 16 residues long. As DNA, the CDR3 is TGTGCCAGCAGCTTGGTCGCGGCTCTCGGAACGGGTGAGCAGTTCTTC. Encoded protein: CASSLVAALGTGEQFF.

The chain uses TRBV30 and TRBJ1-5; tentative D call: TRBD1 (5 bases). The germline V gene has CDR1 GTSNPN and CDR2 SVGIG (reference sequence). Trimming left V 5 bases short and J 5 bases short, with 19 bases between. The CDR3 sequence is 15 residues long. The CDR3 protein is CAWLAPGKLHQPQHF. For the CDR3, the DNA is TGTGCCTGGCTAGCCCCAGGGAAGTTGCATCAGCCCCAGCATTTT.

This clone was counted once. This chain joins TRBV5-1 and TRBJ2-7; the D is unclear. The V end was cut by 4 bases, the J end by 4 bases, with 6 bases between. Germline CDR1 reads SGHRS; CDR2 reads YFSETQ. CDR3 length: 11 amino acids. The CDR3 nucleotides read TGCGCCAGCAGCCCCGGATACGAGCAGTACTTC. Translated: CASSPGYEQYF.

This chain uses TRBV5-6 with TRBJ2-3, with a possible D match to TRBD2 (6 bases). The germline V and J ends were trimmed by 5 bases and 1 base, with 11 bases remaining between them. There are 14 residues in the CDR3. CDR1 is SGHDT and CDR2 is YYEEEE in the germline V gene. CDR3 sequence (DNA): TGTGCCAGCAGGAAGGAGGGACGCACAGATACGCAGTATTTT. It encodes CASRKEGRTDTQYF.

Turning to this clone: This specimen includes other DNA sequences encoding the same CDR3. The V and J genes are TRBV7-2 and TRBJ2-3, with D possibly TRBD1 on 6 matching bases. V dropped 4 bases and J dropped 3 bases, with 11 bases sitting between them. The CDR3 sequence is 14 residues long. The V gene's germline CDR1 is SGHTA and CDR2 FQGNSA. The CDR3 DNA reads TGTGCCAGCAGCTCAGGGGCGGGTACAGATACGCAGTATTTT. Its protein product is CASSSGAGTDTQYF.

The genes are TRBV29-1 and TRBJ1-1; no definite D call. This CDR3 contains 14 residues. Germline V CDR1 and CDR2: SQVTM, ANQGSEA. V gave up 0 bases and J gave up 4 bases, with 12 bases separating them. CDR3 DNA: TGCAGCGTTGAAGAATCCAGGATGGGCACTGAAGCTTTCTTT. It is translated as CSVEESRMGTEAFF.

This chain uses TRBV11-2 with TRBJ2-1; the match to TRBD2 covers 12 bases. Germline V gene lookup returns CDR1 SGHAT and CDR2 FQNNGV. Trimming cost V 7 bases and J 8 bases; bases outside gene matches: 6. The CDR3 contains 14 residues. CDR3 sequence reads: CASIRTSGDYEQFF. Here the CDR3 DNA reads TGTGCCAGCATCCGGACTAGCGGGGATTATGAGCAGTTCTTC.

This rearrangement joins TRBV13 to TRBJ2-7; 8 nucleotides line up with TRBD2. With 1 base clipped from V and 2 bases from J, the junction kept 4 bases outside the gene matches. There are 15 residues in the CDR3. Per the germline V gene, CDR1 is PRHDT and CDR2 is FYEKMQ (reference sequence). The CDR3 DNA sequence: TGTGCCAGCAGCTTAGAGCGGGGGAACACCTACGAGCAGTACTTC. It yields the protein CASSLERGNTYEQYF.

J is TRBJ2-3 and V is TRBV7-2, with 11 bases lining up with TRBD2. Trimming at V came to 4 bases and at J to 6 bases, leaving 3 bases not matched to a gene. The CDR3 contains 14 residues. Looked up from germline, CDR1 is SGHTA and CDR2 is FQGNSA. The CDR3 loop reads CASSSGTSGDTQYF. The CDR3 nucleotides are TGTGCCAGCAGCTCCGGGACTAGCGGCGATACGCAGTATTTT.

The chain is built from TRBV29-1 and TRBJ2-7, with no clear D. V was clipped by 2 bases and J by 0 bases, with 8 bases between them. CDR1 is SQVTM, CDR2 ANQGSEA, per germline. The CDR3 sequence is 13 residues long. The CDR3 reads CSVEISGSYEQYF. As DNA, the CDR3 is TGCAGCGTTGAAATTTCGGGCTCCTACGAGCAGTACTTC.

A note on this clone: A junction boundary mismatches the germline segment, possibly from a read error. V gene TRBV7-7 combines with J gene TRBJ2-1; D is undetermined. There are 15 residues in the CDR3. Germline V gene sequence: CDR1 SSHAT, CDR2 FNYEAQ (reference sequence). The CDR3 DNA follows: TGTGCTAGCAGTCCTCGATCTGGGACCTACAATGAGCAGTTCTTC. This translates into CASSPRSGTYNEQFF.

CDR3 in amino acids: CSVDSQGATEAFF. The CDR3 region has the DNA TGCAGCGTTGATTCCCAGGGGGCGACTGAAGCTTTCTTT. The V and J genes are TRBV29-1 and TRBJ1-1; 8 bases agree with TRBD1. The length of the CDR3 is 13 residues. Per the germline V gene, CDR1 is SQVTM and CDR2 is ANQGSEA. V gave up 3 bases and J gave up 5 bases; unmatched junction bases: 5.